Listed below are T cell receptor beta chains from one sample, sequenced in a study of blood T cell repertoires in COVID-19. Libraries were prepared by immunoSEQ multiplex PCR; TCRdb keeps only in-frame clonotypes and omits some of them. This sample yields fewer than 250,000 clones, of which about 83% are seen a single time; 7.5% to 8% belongs to the top ten. Sequencing input: peripheral blood. These receptors were obtained from a woman aged 45-59 years with active or convalescent COVID-19. Each CDR3 is given with its conserved first and last residue. D genes are given only for firm matches. A row's size may be missing; if present it is once, few, many or a size class.

abundance	len	v_gene	d_gene	j_gene	CDR3nt	CDR3aa
.	15	TRBV7-3	.	TRBJ1-6	TGTGCCAGCAGCTTAAGAAGGGGCTATAATTCACCCCTCCACTTT	CASSLRRGYNSPLHF
.	13	TRBV12-3/TRBV12-4	TRBD1	TRBJ1-5	TGTGCCAGCAACAGGGGGCGGAATCAGCCCCAGCATTTT	CASNRGRNQPQHF
.	15	TRBV4-1	.	TRBJ1-6	TGCGCCAGCAGCAAGACAGGCGATCGTAATTCACCCCTCCACTTT	CASSKTGDRNSPLHF
.	15	TRBV19	TRBD1	TRBJ1-3	TGTGCCAGTAGTGGCCAGGGACAGGTTGGAAACACCATATATTTT	CASSGQGQVGNTIYF
.	12	TRBV6-5	TRBD2	TRBJ2-4	TGTGCCAGCAGCGGCGGACTAGCGATGGCGTACTTC	CASSGGLAMAYF
.	15	TRBV6-5	TRBD1	TRBJ2-1	TGTGCCAGCACCAAGCTGACAGGGGCTTACAATGAGCAGTTCTTC	CASTKLTGAYNEQFF
many	15	TRBV2	.	TRBJ1-5	TGTGCCAGCAGTCCTTATGGGGGCGTTGGTCAGCCCCAGCATTTT	CASSPYGGVGQPQHF
.	12	TRBV2	.	TRBJ2-3	TGTGCCAGCTGGCAGGGCTTAGATACGCAGTATTTT	CASWQGLDTQYF
.	16	TRBV11-2	.	TRBJ2-5	TGTGCCAGCAGCGCTCTAGGGGACATTTTACAAGAGACCCAGTACTTC	CASSALGDILQETQYF
.	11	TRBV28	.	TRBJ2-7	TGTGCCAGCAGATCACGGTACGAGCAGTACTTC	CASRSRYEQYF
.	14	TRBV19	.	TRBJ1-2	TGTGCCAGTAGTATAGAAGTACAGGTAGATGGCTACACCTTC	CASSIEVQVDGYTF
.	17	TRBV3-1/TRBV3-2	.	TRBJ1-2	TGTGCCAGCAGCCAAGGTTGGGTCGACAGACCCTCCTATGGCTACACCTTC	CASSQGWVDRPSYGYTF
.	12	TRBV7-2	.	TRBJ2-5	TGTGCCAGCAGCTCCTACCAAGAGACCCAGTACTTC	CASSSYQETQYF
once	14	TRBV5-6	.	TRBJ2-7	TGTGCCAGCAGCGCCAGGGGAGTCCCCTACGAGCAGTACTTC	CASSARGVPYEQYF
.	12	TRBV10-2	.	TRBJ1-5	TGCGCCAGCAGTGAACCAAGCGCGCCCCAGCATTTT	CASSEPSAPQHF
.	16	TRBV28	.	TRBJ1-3	TGTGCCAGCAGTTCCCCAGGGGCACCCTCTGGAAACACCATATATTTT	CASSSPGAPSGNTIYF
.	16	TRBV15	TRBD2	TRBJ2-3	TGTGCCACCAGCGACTATGCCGGGACTAAAAGGAATACGCAGTATTTT	CATSDYAGTKRNTQYF
.	15	TRBV5-1	TRBD1	TRBJ1-1	TGCGCCAGCAGCCGATCTGGACAGGGTGTGACTGAAGCTTTCTTT	CASSRSGQGVTEAFF
.	16	TRBV9	TRBD1	TRBJ1-2	TGTGCCAGCAGCGAGAGACAGGGCGGGTTATATGATGGCTACACCTTC	CASSERQGGLYDGYTF
few	12	TRBV6-5	.	TRBJ2-3	TGTGCCAGCAGTTCCCACACAGATACGCAGTATTTT	CASSSHTDTQYF
.	13	TRBV5-4	.	TRBJ2-2	TGTGCCAGCGTTGACAGCACCACCGGGGAGCTGTTTTTT	CASVDSTTGELFF
.	14	TRBV11-3	TRBD1	TRBJ2-3	TGTGCCAGCAGCCAAAGGACAGGGGCAGATACGCAGTATTTT	CASSQRTGADTQYF
once	15	TRBV11-2	TRBD2	TRBJ2-4	TGTGCCAGCAGTTTGGGACTAGCTTCCAAAAACATTCAGTACTTC	CASSLGLASKNIQYF
.	14	TRBV4-2	.	TRBJ1-6	TGTGCCAGCAGCCAAGGATCGGTCGGGTCACCCCTCCACTTT	CASSQGSVGSPLHF
.	15	TRBV6-5	TRBD2	TRBJ2-2	TGTGCCACCGTTCGGGGACTAGGGGGTCCCGGGGAGCTGTTTTTT	CATVRGLGGPGELFF
.	16	TRBV4-1	.	TRBJ1-5	TGCGCCAGCAGCCAAGATTATACACGGAGGGATCAGCCCCAGCATTTT	CASSQDYTRRDQPQHF
.	13	TRBV30	.	TRBJ1-5	TGTGCCTGGAGTAACAGGGAAGATCAGCCCCAGCATTTT	CAWSNREDQPQHF
.	13	TRBV11-2	.	TRBJ1-3	TGTGCCAGCAGCTTATCCCCCATAAACACCATATATTTT	CASSLSPINTIYF
.	16	TRBV5-1	TRBD2	TRBJ2-2	TGCGCCAGCAGCACAGGACTAGCGGGAGCCCACGGGGAGCTGTTTTTT	CASSTGLAGAHGELFF
.	14	TRBV5-6	TRBD1	TRBJ1-2	TGTGCCAGCAGCTTGGCGCCACAGGGGGTAGGCTACACCTTC	CASSLAPQGVGYTF
.	17	TRBV30	.	TRBJ2-1	TGTGCCTGGAGTGTACGAGGTGAGCGCTACGGTTACAATGAGCAGTTCTTC	CAWSVRGERYGYNEQFF
.	15	TRBV9	TRBD2	TRBJ2-1	TGTGCCAGCAGCGTAGTGCGGGGGGGCCGCGATGAGCAGTTCTTC	CASSVVRGGRDEQFF
.	14	TRBV19	TRBD1	TRBJ1-1	TGTGCCAGTAGTATCCAGGGGGCGAACACTGAAGCTTTCTTT	CASSIQGANTEAFF
.	16	TRBV5-4	.	TRBJ2-2	TGTGCCAGCAGCGAACCCGGGACATATAACACCGGGGAGCTGTTTTTT	CASSEPGTYNTGELFF
.	14	TRBV15	.	TRBJ2-7	TGTGCCACCAGCGAGTGGGGGGATTCCTACGAGCAGTACTTC	CATSEWGDSYEQYF
.	16	TRBV28	.	TRBJ2-3	TGTGCCAGCAGTAGTCTTGGTCCCGCACGCGCAGATACGCAGTATTTT	CASSSLGPARADTQYF
.	16	TRBV28	TRBD1	TRBJ1-5	TGTGCCAGCAGTCCTGGGACAGGGAATGGCAATCAGCCCCAGCATTTT	CASSPGTGNGNQPQHF
.	14	TRBV19	.	TRBJ1-5	TGTGCCAGTAGTATAGTTCGCGGGAACCAGCCCCAGCATTTT	CASSIVRGNQPQHF
.	16	TRBV6-5	TRBD1	TRBJ1-2	TGTGCCAGCAGTTACCAAAACTCGGGACAGGGAAGGGGCTACACCTTC	CASSYQNSGQGRGYTF
many	16	TRBV28	.	TRBJ1-2	TGTGCCAGCGTTGCGGTGGGGGCCGGGGCCTTCTATGGCTACACCTTC	CASVAVGAGAFYGYTF
.	13	TRBV19	TRBD2	TRBJ2-3	TGTGCCACTCAAGCGGGGAGCACAGATACGCAGTATTTT	CATQAGSTDTQYF
.	14	TRBV5-4	.	TRBJ1-1	TGTGCCAGCAGCCGAGGACAGATGAACACTGAAGCTTTCTTT	CASSRGQMNTEAFF
.	17	TRBV5-1	.	TRBJ1-6	TGCGCCAGCAGCTTGTTGGGTCAGGACTCCTATAATTCACCCCTCCACTTT	CASSLLGQDSYNSPLHF
once	14	TRBV3-1/TRBV3-2	TRBD1	TRBJ2-2	TGTGCCAGCAGACAGGGGCCGAACACCGGGGAGCTGTTTTTT	CASRQGPNTGELFF
.	17	TRBV18	TRBD1	TRBJ2-6	TGTGCCAGCTCACCCGGACAGGGGGCGCGAGGGGCCAACGTCCTGACTTTC	CASSPGQGARGANVLTF
.	14	TRBV19	.	TRBJ1-2	TGTGCCAGTAGTATAGATCGACAGCTCTATGGCTACACCTTC	CASSIDRQLYGYTF
.	14	TRBV10-3	.	TRBJ2-2	TGTGCCATCAGTGAACTGGAAGGAGCCGGGGAGCTGTTTTTT	CAISELEGAGELFF
.	14	TRBV5-1	.	TRBJ1-1	TGCGCCAGCAGCTCCACACAGGGATACACTGAAGCTTTCTTT	CASSSTQGYTEAFF
.	13	TRBV1	.	TRBJ2-3	TGCACCAGCAGGCGGGACCGGGGGGATACGCAGTATTTT	CTSRRDRGDTQYF
once	13	TRBV10-3	.	TRBJ1-1	TGTGCCATCCGGAGCAGCTTGAACACTGAAGCTTTCTTT	CAIRSSLNTEAFF